The clone carrying this T cell receptor beta chain occurred once. Its antigen is undetermined. This entry belongs to a study of T cell responses to AZD1222 COVID-19 vaccine. Study conclusions and caveats: Spike-spanning, vaccine-associated CD4 TCRs were dominant at 160-218 and 743-854. White British people made up most donors, females outnumbered males, and clonal diversity was possibly underestimated.

Produced via immunoSEQ multiplex PCR; TCRdb's table is partial and in-frame only. Of tens of thousands of clones in the sample, around 85% were seen once. The source is an adult in good health. This specimen consisted of peripheral blood, obtained on day 0 of AZD1222 vaccination.

The CDR3 sequence is CASSTDDAAIGNTIYF. Here the CDR3 DNA reads TGTGCCAGCAGCACCGACGACGCGGCAATCGGAAACACCATATATTTT. The rearrangement uses TRBV28 and TRBJ1-3; D unresolved. Germline CDR1 reads MDHEN; CDR2 reads SYDVKM. This CDR3 has 16 residues. V lost 6 bases, J lost 4 bases, and 19 bases lay in between.